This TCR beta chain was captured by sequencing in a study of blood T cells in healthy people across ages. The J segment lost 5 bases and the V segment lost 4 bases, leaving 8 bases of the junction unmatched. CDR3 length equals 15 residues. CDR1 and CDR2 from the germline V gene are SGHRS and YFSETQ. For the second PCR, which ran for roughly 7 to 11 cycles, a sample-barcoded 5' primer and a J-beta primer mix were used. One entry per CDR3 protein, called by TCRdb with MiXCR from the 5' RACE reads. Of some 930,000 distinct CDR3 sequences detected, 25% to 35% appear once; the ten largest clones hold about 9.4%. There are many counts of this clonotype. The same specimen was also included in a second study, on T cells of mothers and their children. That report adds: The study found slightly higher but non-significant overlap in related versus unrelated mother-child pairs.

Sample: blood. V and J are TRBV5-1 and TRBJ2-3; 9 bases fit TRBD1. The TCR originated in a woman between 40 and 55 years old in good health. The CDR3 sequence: CASSRPTGGKDTQYF. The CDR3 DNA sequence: TGCGCCAGCAGCCGCCCGACAGGGGGAAAAGATACGCAGTATTTT.